What follows describes a single TCR beta chain. Its antigen is unknown. The sample holds no much larger clone one base away, and base qualities are not on file. There are 15 amino acids in the CDR3, from cysteine to phenylalanine inclusive. The entry retains the CDR3 DNA only, 45 bases that are in frame from base 1. From V the trimming removes 4 bases and from J it removes 1 base, while the gene matches leave 1 base of the junction unaccounted for. Taken from the germline V gene, the CDR1 and CDR2 loops are SNHLY and FYNNEI. In the paper's terms, the time point label means: baseline before first vaccination. The vaccinee samples were drawn from two UK trials, COV001 and COV002, one of which was a single-blind randomized controlled phase 2/3 trial testing AZD1222 (ChAdOx1 nCoV-19) in healthy adults. Trial participant PBMC samples were collected at day 0 and day 28 after the second dose for TCRbeta chain sequencing.

The CDR3 regions of human TCRbeta chains were subjected to immunosequencing. Processing in the source paper ran as follows. TCRs in the repertoires were matched against a reference library of SARS-CoV-2-specific TCRs that had been generated with the MIRA antigen-specificity platform. Breadth meant the fraction of unique TCRs that were SARS-CoV-2-associated, whereas depth meant the fraction of total T cells that were SARS-CoV-2-associated. Each spike-specific TCR was assigned to its reactive spike region and to a CD4 or CD8 class using the MIRA data. Log10-transformed breadth and depth values were compared by one-way ANOVA with Sidak's multiple comparisons tests. TCRdb took this table from immuneACCESS and kept in-frame rearrangements with V and J called. Such tables lack part of the clones; where checked against another copy, unresolved V genes explain under half of the gap, and the rest is unexplained. Clone size and the V and J calls come from that table; the DNA yielded D and trimming. The sample table lists tens of thousands of clones, around 87% of them with a count of one. Together, the top ten hold roughly 31% of the sample.

The data derive from a study of T cell responses to AZD1222 COVID-19 vaccine (dated by TCRdb to the early 2020s). About the investigation overall: AZD1222 recipients with second doses at about 4 weeks or about 12 weeks were pooled, because spike-specific TCR depth and breadth did not differ between schedules. TCR sequencing was performed for about 250 trial participants, of whom around 210 were given two doses of AZD1222 and around 26 were given two doses of MenACWY control vaccine. Trial participants were enrolled by age into 18-55, 56-69 and 70-plus year subgroups, with about 150, 28 and 57 TCR-sequenced participants respectively. The full study reports these points: In the small 56-69-year group, the increase in depth fell short of significance, most likely because of low power. The vaccine-associated CD4 TCRs covered the entire spike protein, and the dominant responses fell in regions 160-218 and 743-854. Conclusions about previously exposed vaccinees were limited because only 6 or 7 AZD1222 recipients were SARS-CoV-2 seropositive at baseline. Epitopes outside the regions mutated in the B.1.351 and B.1.1.7 variants were reportedly recognized by nearly half of the unique spike-specific TCRs. Most participants were white British and females outnumbered males, and the authors suggested that clonal diversity may have been underestimated. After two AZD1222 doses, both the breadth and the depth of spike-specific TCRs were significantly higher than at day 0 and than in MenACWY recipients. Because no day 14 peak-response samples were available, repertoires were characterized only after the peak T cell response.

This TCR was recovered from an adult in good health. The rearranged chain carries TRBV2 and TRBJ1-5, with 10 junctional bases fitting TRBD1. Source: peripheral blood, taken on day 0 of AZD1222 vaccination. At the DNA level, the sequence is TGTGCCAGCAGTGCGGGACAGGGGAGCAATCAGCCCCAGCATTTT. The resulting protein is CASSAGQGSNQPQHF.